Detailed here is one T cell receptor beta chain. Germline-derived CDR1 and CDR2 are MDHEN and SYDVKM. This CDR3 has 14 residues. The V and J ends lost 3 bases and 5 bases respectively, with 13 bases between them. The PCR ran on 60 Vbeta and 13 Jbeta primers. The method was immunoSEQ multiplex PCR; TCRdb's version includes in-frame clones alone and lacks a portion of them. The sample lists around 74,000 clones, approximately 78% seen once, with around 3% in the top ten. These data come from a study of cytomegalovirus exposure and HLA in healthy donors. Sequences were obtained from PBMCs. V is TRBV28 and J is TRBJ1-1, with D maybe TRBD1 (6 bases). This receptor was obtained from a man between 40 and 49 years old in good health and CMV-seronegative. CDR3 amino acids: CASSLGGRRTEAFF. The CDR3 region has the DNA TGTGCCAGCAGTTTGGGGGGGCGGAGGACTGAAGCTTTCTTT. The whole variable domain, filled in from reference TRBV28 and TRBJ1-1, reads DVKVTQSSRYLVKRTGEKVFLECVQDMDHENMFWYRQDPGLGLRLIYFSYDVKMKEKGDIPEGYSVSREKKERFSLILESASTNQTSMYLCASSLGGRRTEAFFGQGTRLTVV.